This T cell receptor beta chain was sequenced for a study of monozygotic twins with inflammatory bowel disease. UMIs were attached via template switching, each with a 6-nucleotide sample barcode. Each of TCRalpha and TCRbeta cDNA went through two nested PCRs, lasting 16 and 9 cycles. TCRdb re-called the 5' RACE reads; every CDR3 protein appears as one record, without DNA. The listing contains over 200,000 distinct CDR3 sequences. About this clonotype: What it binds is not known.

The CDR3 length is 13 residues. Findings and limits, study-wide: Similarity of repertoires did not differ between concordant and discordant twins, possibly from limited power. Lower sharing of clonotypes with other individuals was seen in IBD patients than in healthy twins. This was most marked in patients showing signs of disease activity.

The sample comprised blood. This chain joins TRBV12-3 or TRBV12-4 and TRBJ1-1; TCRdb reports TRBD1, a call that lacks DNA to check it against. This TCR was sampled from a human donor with ulcerative colitis or Crohn's disease, or a healthy co-twin of an affected twin (not recorded which). CDR3 loop: CASSGQGKTEAFF.